The rows below give T cell receptor beta chains drawn from one sample of a study of blood T cell repertoires in COVID-19. TCRdb keeps only in-frame clones here, not all; method: immunoSEQ multiplex PCR. The sample yields 200,000 to 250,000 clones, under 95% seen once. Sequences were obtained from peripheral blood. Every receptor here comes from a man aged 30 to 45 with acute or convalescent COVID-19. The conserved cysteine and the conserved F or W are not part of the CDR3 here. Each record gives: V gene, J gene, CDR3 protein.

>TRBV9|TRBJ1-1
ASSVVSGTEAF
>TRBV18|TRBJ2-3
ASSPNRPDRASTDTQY
>TRBV28|TRBJ2-1
ASSLQDRGLSYNEQF
>TRBV19|TRBJ1-5
ASSWTGKINQPQH
>TRBV7-3|TRBJ2-1
ASRSGTGLYNEQF
>TRBV5-1|TRBJ2-1
ASSPGQTYNEQF
>TRBV19|TRBJ1-6
ASSMRGQGNNSPLH
>TRBV2|TRBJ1-6
ASKRQTGPRSPLH
>TRBV5-5|TRBJ1-5
ASSPGVSEPQH
>TRBV6-5|TRBJ1-4
ASKLQGATNEKLF
>TRBV6-5|TRBJ1-5
ASSYHRDRGNQPQH
>TRBV5-5|TRBJ1-2
ASSFGTANYGYT
>TRBV30|TRBJ1-2
AWTGLNGYT
>TRBV7-2|TRBJ2-4
ASSDIRDFQY
>TRBV4-2|TRBJ2-1
ASSQVEGVAYNEQF
>TRBV7-3|TRBJ2-7
ASSQQGAGYEQY
>TRBV4-1|TRBJ1-1
ASSQGGVGTEAF
>TRBV5-1|TRBJ2-2
ASSLLVSGRGTGELF
>TRBV9|TRBJ2-3
ASSVGQGSVNTQY
>TRBV11-2|TRBJ1-5
ASSLDGHYNQPQH
>TRBV4-1|TRBJ2-4
ASSQAKQQIQY
>TRBV10-1|TRBJ2-7
ASSESGGKQY
>TRBV6-5|TRBJ1-2
ASSPGLYGYT
>TRBV6-1|TRBJ2-3
ASSERGRDTDTQY
>TRBV19|TRBJ2-6
ASSQGAGANVLT
>TRBV7-3|TRBJ2-3
ASSLNPVTDTQY
>TRBV24-1|TRBJ2-3
ATTGLFTDTQY
>TRBV10-3|TRBJ1-1
AISERDRGNTEAF
>TRBV19|TRBJ1-1
VSVGGLNTEAF
>TRBV4-1|TRBJ2-1
ASSQDFGLAGDYNEQF
>TRBV4-1|TRBJ2-1
ASSQEHSGEGQGRNEQF
>TRBV29-1|TRBJ2-5
SVGAGGRETQY
>TRBV7-2|TRBJ2-7
ASSSYWTRTYEQY
>TRBV7-9|TRBJ2-7
ASSGRLGYDNYEQY
>TRBV10-3|TRBJ2-7
AITGGVGDEQY